One and the same sample provided the 11 T cell receptor beta chains below, sequenced in a study of radiation and T cells in renal cell carcinoma. This sample's time point: baseline pretreatment blood. Indicated treatment: 15 Gy SBRT to primary tumor, nephrectomy 4 weeks later. TCRdb keeps only in-frame clones here, not all; method: immunoSEQ multiplex PCR. The sample lists approximately 63,000 clones; roughly 79% were seen once. This material consisted of blood, taken from a patient whose treatment included radiotherapy and nephrectomy. These TCRs come from a man between 60 and 70 years old with renal cell carcinoma.

The chain has TRBV5-1 and TRBJ2-7; no definite D call. V was cut by 0 bases and J by 1 base, with 8 bases left in between. This CDR3 is 14 amino acids long. Germline-derived CDR1 and CDR2 are SGHRS and YFSETQ. The CDR3 is CASSLEVRSYEQYF. In nucleotides, the CDR3 is TGCGCCAGCAGCTTGGAAGTCAGATCCTACGAGCAGTACTTC. The whole variable domain, remainder taken from reference TRBV5-1 and TRBJ2-7, is KAGVTQTPRYLIKTRGQQVTLSCSPISGHRSVSWYQQTPGQGLQFLFEYFSETQRNKGNFPGRFSGRQFSNSRSEMNVSTLELGDSALYLCASSLEVRSYEQYFGPGTRLTVT.

The J gene is TRBJ1-4, the V gene TRBV19, with 11 nucleotides matching TRBD1. From germline, CDR1 is LNHDA and CDR2 SQIVND (reference sequence). The trim removed 6 bases at V and 5 bases at J, leaving 5 bases unmatched. The CDR3 sequence is 15 residues long. CDR3 nucleotides: TGTGCCAGTAGCCCGGGACAGGGGGGAAATGAAAAACTGTTTTTT. As protein: CASSPGQGGNEKLFF.

V and J are TRBV2 and TRBJ1-2, with TRBD1 as a possible D gene (5 bases). The CDR3 has 13 amino acids. Looked up from germline, CDR1 is SNHLY and CDR2 is FYNNEI. V was shortened by 5 bases and J by 4 bases, with 11 bases between the two germline ends. CDR3 coding DNA: TGTGCCAGCAGTCTCGGGGCAGGCTATGGCTACACCTTC. It translates to CASSLGAGYGYTF.

V gene TRBV2 combines with J gene TRBJ2-5, with 10 bases lining up with TRBD2. J gave up 5 bases and V 2 bases, and 8 bases lay outside the gene matches. CDR1 SNHLY and CDR2 FYNNEI come from the germline V gene. The CDR3 runs to 16 residues. The CDR3 reads CASSELLAGGSETQYF. DNA for the CDR3: TGTGCCAGCAGTGAATTGTTAGCGGGAGGAAGCGAGACCCAGTACTTC.

The chain recombines TRBV30 with TRBJ1-2, with TRBD1 identical over 11 bases. CDR1 is GTSNPN and CDR2 is SVGIG in the germline V gene (reference sequence). This CDR3 contains 16 residues. Trimming took 2 bases from V and 4 from J; bases not matched to a gene: 9. CDR3 residues: CAWSLTGTGGLYGYTF. The CDR3 coding sequence is TGTGCCTGGAGTCTCACCGGGACAGGGGGACTCTATGGCTACACCTTC.

The V gene is TRBV29-1, the J gene TRBJ2-1, with D possibly matching TRBD2 (5 bases). Germline V gene data show CDR1 as SQVTM and CDR2 as ANQGSEA. V lost 6 bases and J 5 bases, leaving 20 bases between the germline ends. CDR3 length: 15 amino acids. CDR3 amino acids: CSVRISVSKNNEQFF. Here the CDR3 DNA reads TGCAGCGTGCGTATTAGCGTGTCCAAAAACAATGAGCAGTTCTTC.

This clone showed up just once. The gene calls are TRBV5-1 and TRBJ1-6, with D maybe TRBD1 (5 bases). From germline, CDR1 is SGHRS and CDR2 YFSETQ. Trimming removed 0 bases at V and 8 bases at J, with 12 bases between. This CDR3 contains 15 residues. The CDR3 sequence is CASSLGGGGDSPLHF. CDR3 in DNA: TGCGCCAGCAGCTTGGGAGGCGGGGGGGATTCACCCCTCCACTTT.

This clone has more than one count but fewer than ten. The J gene is TRBJ2-2, the V gene TRBV19; perhaps TRBD2 as D (7 bases). Germline-derived CDR1 and CDR2 are LNHDA and SQIVND (reference sequence). Trimming took 9 bases from V and 7 from J, leaving 18 bases between them. The CDR3 has 14 amino acids. The CDR3 loop is CASRVRGADGELFF. The CDR3 DNA reads TGTGCCAGCCGAGTTCGGGGGGCGGACGGGGAGCTGTTTTTT.

The CDR3 is CASSLITHVDNTEAFF. CDR3 coding DNA: TGTGCCAGCAGCTTGATAACTCACGTTGACAACACTGAAGCTTTCTTT. The chain links TRBV5-6 to TRBJ1-1; no definite D call. The CDR3 spans 16 residues. CDR1 SGHDT and CDR2 YYEEEE come from the germline V gene. Trimming shortened V by 1 base and J by 2 bases, and 15 bases separated the two germline ends.

This clone was observed a few times. This chain's CDR3 is CASSPLTSTDTQYF. CDR3 coding DNA: TGTGCCAGCAGTCCCCTTACTAGCACAGATACGCAGTATTTT. The chain links TRBV6-6 to TRBJ2-3; no clear D. Trimming took 5 bases from V and 0 from J, leaving 9 bases between them. Germline V lookup: CDR1 MNHNY, CDR2 SVGAGI (reference sequence). The CDR3 is 14 residues long.

V is TRBV15 and J is TRBJ1-5; D is perhaps TRBD1 (5 bases). V lost 4 bases to trimming and J lost 0 bases, with 13 bases between them. Germline CDR1 is LNHNV and CDR2 is YYDKDF (reference sequence). The CDR3 spans 16 residues. The CDR3 sequence: CATSNGHPISNQPQHF. DNA of the CDR3: TGTGCCACCAGCAACGGACATCCCATTAGCAATCAGCCCCAGCATTTT.